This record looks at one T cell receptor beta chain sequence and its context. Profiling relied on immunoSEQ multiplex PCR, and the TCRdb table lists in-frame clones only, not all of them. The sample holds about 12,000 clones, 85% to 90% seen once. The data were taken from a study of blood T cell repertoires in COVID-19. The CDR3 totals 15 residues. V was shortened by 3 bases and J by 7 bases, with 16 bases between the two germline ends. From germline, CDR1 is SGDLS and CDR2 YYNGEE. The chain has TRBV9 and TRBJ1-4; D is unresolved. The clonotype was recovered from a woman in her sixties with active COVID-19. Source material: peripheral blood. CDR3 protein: CASSGSGQAGEKLFF. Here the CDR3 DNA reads TGTGCCAGCAGCGGAAGTGGGCAGGCGGGTGAAAAACTGTTTTTT.